The present T cell receptor (beta chain) was sequenced within a study of blood T cells in healthy people across ages. This clonotype was counted ten times or more. Total RNA was isolated from each sample in quantities of at least 5 micrograms. The CDR3 loop spans 16 amino acids. With V trimmed by 1 base and J by 0 bases, 3 bases remained unmatched. Per germline, CDR1 MGHRA and CDR2 YSYEKL. The second PCR ran about 6 to 11 cycles with a sample-barcoded 5' primer and J-beta primers. TCRdb fed the 5' RACE reads into MiXCR, producing one record per CDR3 protein. This sample has around 1,000,000 distinct CDR3 sequences, with roughly 24% found just once. The same specimen was also included in a second study, on T cells of mothers and their children.

The material sequenced was blood. This sequence joins TRBV4-1 and TRBJ2-1; 7 nucleotides line up with TRBD2. The clonotype was recovered from a girl aged 2-10 years in good health. The CDR3 nucleotides read TGCGCCAGCAGCCAAGCTAGCGGAAGCTCCTACAATGAGCAGTTCTTC. This sequence encodes CASSQASGSSYNEQFF.